This TCR beta chain was obtained from a study of blood T cell repertoires in COVID-19. Sequencing used immunoSEQ multiplex PCR; TCRdb keeps in-frame clones, though not all of them. The sample holds some 150,000 clones, about four fifths seen once. The receptor comes from a woman aged 55-69 years with active or convalescent COVID-19. The sequenced sample was peripheral blood.

The chain's CDR3 is CASRNGQSSADTQYF. DNA of the CDR3: TGTGCCAGCAGAAACGGACAGTCGAGCGCAGATACGCAGTATTTT. The V gene is TRBV6-5, the J gene TRBJ2-3; weak D call: TRBD1 (6 bases). CDR1 is MNHEY and CDR2 is SVGAGI in the germline V gene. This CDR3 is 15 amino acids long. The ends were cut back, 6 bases at V and 4 bases at J, with 17 bases in the middle.